This TCR beta chain appears in the sequencing data of a study of T cell responses to AZD1222 COVID-19 vaccine. General observations from the study: An increase in Spike-specific TCR breadth and depth was observed after two AZD1222 doses.

To note about this clone: The antigen remains unidentified.

Only in-frame clones appear in the TCRdb table, and some are missing; sequencing was by immunoSEQ multiplex PCR. The data contain approximately 180,000 clones, about nine tenths of them seen just once; the ten biggest clones take up around 3%. Germline V CDR1 and CDR2: KGHSH, LQKENI. V shed 6 bases, J shed 0 bases, and the junction held 2 bases outside the gene matches. This CDR3 contains 15 residues. Specimen: peripheral blood, collected on day 0 of AZD1222 vaccination. This TCR derives from an adult in good health. The V call is TRBV18, the J call TRBJ2-7, with TRBD2 matching 13 bases. CDR3 protein: CASSWTSGSSYEQYF. The CDR3 bases are TGTGCCAGCTCGTGGACTAGCGGGAGCTCCTACGAGCAGTACTTC.